A single sample gave rise to the 18 T cell receptor beta chains below, sequenced in a study of blood T cell repertoires in COVID-19. Data came from immunoSEQ multiplex PCR; TCRdb stores just in-frame clones and leaves some out. In the table there are about 35,000 clones, approximately 93% of which are singletons. The source material was peripheral blood. Receptors were obtained from a man between 50 and 59 years old with active COVID-19.

The chain couples TRBV18 to TRBJ1-5, with D unclear. Germline CDR1 and CDR2: KGHSH and LQKENI. The CDR3 consists of 15 residues. Trimming stripped 4 bases from V and 4 bases from J, with 14 bases between. In DNA, the CDR3 is TGTGCCAGCTCACTGTACGGGTCTCCAAATCAGCCCCAGCATTTT. Translation gives CASSLYGSPNQPQHF. Variable domain in full (rest from reference TRBV18 and TRBJ1-5): NAGVMQNPRHLVRRRGQEARLRCSPMKGHSHVYWYRQLPEEGLKFMVYLQKENIIDESGMPKERFSAEFPKEGPSILRIQQVVRGDSAAYFCASSLYGSPNQPQHFGDGTRLSIL.

V usage is TRBV5-1 and J usage is TRBJ1-2; 8 nucleotides agree with TRBD1. This CDR3 spans 14 amino acids. The germline V gene encodes CDR1 SGHRS and CDR2 YFSETQ. Losses at the gene ends were 4 bases for V and 3 bases for J; bases not matched to a gene: 5. The chain's CDR3 is CASSPQGADYGYTF. CDR3 DNA: TGCGCCAGCAGCCCTCAGGGGGCAGACTATGGCTACACCTTC.

V is TRBV5-4 and J is TRBJ2-5; D is perhaps TRBD2 (5 bases). Germline V gives CDR1 SGHNT, CDR2 YYREEE (reference sequence). CDR3 length: 14 residues. The V gene lost 7 bases and the J gene lost 5 bases, with 18 bases spanning the gap. CDR3 bases: TGTGCCAGCCACGGACGGGGTCAAGGGGAGACCCAGTACTTC. Amino acids: CASHGRGQGETQYF.

The chain recombines TRBV19 with TRBJ1-2; TRBD1 agrees at 9 bases. Trimming cost V 6 bases and J 6 bases; bases outside gene matches: 8. This CDR3 spans 14 amino acids. Germline-derived CDR1 and CDR2 are LNHDA and SQIVND (reference sequence). CDR3 nucleotide sequence: TGTGCCAGTAGCCTTCCACAGGGGGCGAATGGCTACACCTTC. It is translated as CASSLPQGANGYTF. Supplemented by reference TRBV19 and TRBJ1-2, the full variable domain reads DGGITQSPKYLFRKEGQNVTLSCEQNLNHDAMYWYRQDPGQGLRLIYYSQIVNDFQKGDIAEGYSVSREKKESFPLTVTSAQKNPTAFYLCASSLPQGANGYTFGSGTRLTVV.

The rearrangement links TRBV6-6 to TRBJ2-7; 11 nucleotides align to TRBD1. The CDR3 covers 14 residues. J lost 4 bases, V lost 4 bases, and 3 bases had no gene match. Germline V gene sequence: CDR1 MNHNY, CDR2 SVGAGI (reference sequence). CDR3 DNA sequence: TGTGCCAGCAGTTGGACAGGGGGCGTTTACGAGCAGTACTTC. It encodes CASSWTGGVYEQYF.

CDR3: CASSQDVYRTDTQYF. As DNA, the CDR3 is TGCGCCAGCAGCCAAGATGTGTATCGGACAGATACGCAGTATTTT. The V and J genes are TRBV4-3 and TRBJ2-3; D gene uncertain. The V gene lost 0 bases and the J gene lost 3 bases, with 10 bases spanning the gap. This CDR3 region has 15 residues. CDR1 LGHNA and CDR2 YSLEER come from the germline V gene.

This clone was recorded only once. The rearrangement links TRBV25-1 to TRBJ1-2; no clear D gene. Per the germline V gene, CDR1 is MGHDK and CDR2 is SYGVNS. The CDR3 spans 12 residues. Between the trimmed V and J ends, which lost 3 bases and 3 bases, there was a span of 5 bases. This CDR3 is CASSEADYGYTF. CDR3 in DNA: TGTGCCAGCAGTGAGGCAGACTATGGCTACACCTTC.

This clone is a singleton in its sample. This chain uses TRBV6-5 with TRBJ2-1, with D possibly matching TRBD2 (5 bases). This CDR3 contains 16 residues. Trimming cost V 4 bases and J 2 bases, with 15 bases left between them. Germline lookup yields CDR1 MNHEY and CDR2 SVGAGI. CDR3 nucleotides: TGTGCCAGCAGTTCCTCCCCAACCGGGACCTACAATGAGCAGTTCTTC. Translating it yields CASSSSPTGTYNEQFF.

This rearrangement joins TRBV7-2 to TRBJ2-4, with TRBD1 matching 9 bases. The ends lost 0 bases at V and 9 bases at J; junction bases unmatched: 6. Germline CDR1 SGHTA, CDR2 FQGNSA. CDR3 length equals 15 residues. CDR3 sequence (DNA): TGTGCCAGCAGCTTAGCCCCGGGACAGGGAGGCATTCAGTACTTC. Amino acids: CASSLAPGQGGIQYF.

This chain links TRBV5-4 with TRBJ2-1, with D unresolved. The V end was cut by 4 bases, the J end by 4 bases, with 15 bases between. Germline V gene data show CDR1 as SGHNT and CDR2 as YYREEE (reference sequence). The CDR3 contains 15 residues. CDR3: CASSLPIGRYNEQFF. As DNA, the CDR3 is TGTGCCAGCAGCCTCCCGATTGGTAGATACAATGAGCAGTTCTTC.

This clone turned up a few times. This sequence joins TRBV27 and TRBJ2-3, with TRBD1 identical over 12 bases. Germline lookup yields CDR1 MNHEY and CDR2 SMNVEV (reference sequence). This CDR3 has 20 residues. Trimming took 4 bases from V and 8 from J; bases not matched to a gene: 22. CDR3 loop: CASSSSQGQGAPNRGGTQYF. CDR3 sequence (DNA): TGTGCCAGCAGTTCCTCCCAGGGACAGGGGGCGCCGAATCGAGGAGGTACGCAGTATTTT.

The gene calls are TRBV5-4 and TRBJ2-1; 9 bases align to TRBD2. The length of the CDR3 is 14 residues. CDR1 is SGHNT and CDR2 is YYREEE in the germline V gene (reference sequence). The ends lost 10 bases at V and 15 bases at J; junction bases unmatched: 20. CDR3 nucleotides: TGTGCCTGCCGCTTGAGGGCGGGGGGGAACTGGGCGTTCTTC. It translates to CACRLRAGGNWAFF.

This chain uses TRBV5-1 with TRBJ1-5; TRBD1 agrees at 10 bases. Germline assignment: CDR1 SGHRS and CDR2 YFSETQ. CDR3 length equals 14 residues. With V trimmed by 7 bases and J by 4 bases, 5 bases remained unmatched. The CDR3 loop reads CASSTGGWNQPQHF. CDR3 nucleotide sequence: TGCGCCAGCTCGACAGGGGGCTGGAATCAGCCCCAGCATTTT.

V and J are TRBV6-5 and TRBJ2-7; 10 nucleotides line up with TRBD2. This CDR3 is 15 amino acids long. With V trimmed by 8 bases and J by 5 bases, 12 bases remained unmatched. Germline V gives CDR1 MNHEY, CDR2 SVGAGI. As DNA, the CDR3 is TGTGCCAGCTACCCTAGGGGAGCGGGAGGGGACGAGCAGTACTTC. Encoded protein: CASYPRGAGGDEQYF.

The rearrangement joins TRBV18 to TRBJ1-1; D is unresolved. CDR3 size: 15 residues. In germline, CDR1 is KGHSH, CDR2 LQKENI. Trimming shortened V by 8 bases and J by 1 base, and 17 bases separated the two germline ends. Here the CDR3 DNA reads TGTGCCAGCCCTCCGTCGCGGTTTTCGAACACTGAAGCTTTCTTT. Translating it yields CASPPSRFSNTEAFF.

This sequence joins TRBV7-2 and TRBJ2-6, with TRBD1 matching 10 bases. V gave up 5 bases and J gave up 10 bases; unmatched junction bases: 11. This CDR3 has 16 amino acids. Germline lookup yields CDR1 SGHTA and CDR2 FQGNSA. Here the CDR3 DNA reads TGTGCCAGCAGCGCCCGGACAGGGGGAGTATCTAACGTCCTGACTTTC. It yields the protein CASSARTGGVSNVLTF. Complete variable domain (other parts from reference TRBV7-2 and TRBJ2-6): GAGVSQSPSNKVTEKGKDVELRCDPISGHTALYWYRQSLGQGLEFLIYFQGNSAPDKSGLPSDRFSAERTGGSVSTLTIQRTQQEDSAVYLCASSARTGGVSNVLTFGAGSRLTVL.

The rearrangement links TRBV5-1 to TRBJ1-1; TRBD1 matches at 7 bases. CDR1 SGHRS and CDR2 YFSETQ come from the germline V gene. V was pared by 9 bases and J by 1 base, with 6 bases of the junction left unmatched. The CDR3 consists of 13 residues. Here the CDR3 reads CATSQGTNTEAFF. CDR3 nucleotides: TGCGCCACCTCACAGGGGACGAACACTGAAGCTTTCTTT.

V is TRBV7-9 and J is TRBJ1-3; 9 nucleotides match TRBD1. Looked up from germline, CDR1 is SEHNR and CDR2 is FQNEAQ (reference sequence). This CDR3 has 16 amino acids. J was trimmed by 0 bases and V by 5 bases; bases with no gene match: 5. CDR3 DNA sequence: TGTGCCAGCAGCCCGGGACAGGGAACCTCTGGAAACACCATATATTTT. This translates into CASSPGQGTSGNTIYF.